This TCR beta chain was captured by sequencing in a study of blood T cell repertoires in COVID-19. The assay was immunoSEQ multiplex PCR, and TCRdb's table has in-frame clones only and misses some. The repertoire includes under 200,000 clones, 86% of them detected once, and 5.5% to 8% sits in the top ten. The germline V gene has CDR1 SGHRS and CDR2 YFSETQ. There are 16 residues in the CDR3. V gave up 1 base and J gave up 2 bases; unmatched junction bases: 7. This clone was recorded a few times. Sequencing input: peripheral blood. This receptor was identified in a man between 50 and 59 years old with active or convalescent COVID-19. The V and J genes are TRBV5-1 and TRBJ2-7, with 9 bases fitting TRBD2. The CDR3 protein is CASSLMLSGSTYEQYF. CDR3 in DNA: TGCGCCAGCAGCTTGATGCTTAGCGGGAGTACCTACGAGCAGTACTTC. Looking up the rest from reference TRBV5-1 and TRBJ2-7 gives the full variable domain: KAGVTQTPRYLIKTRGQQVTLSCSPISGHRSVSWYQQTPGQGLQFLFEYFSETQRNKGNFPGRFSGRQFSNSRSEMNVSTLELGDSALYLCASSLMLSGSTYEQYFGPGTRLTVT.